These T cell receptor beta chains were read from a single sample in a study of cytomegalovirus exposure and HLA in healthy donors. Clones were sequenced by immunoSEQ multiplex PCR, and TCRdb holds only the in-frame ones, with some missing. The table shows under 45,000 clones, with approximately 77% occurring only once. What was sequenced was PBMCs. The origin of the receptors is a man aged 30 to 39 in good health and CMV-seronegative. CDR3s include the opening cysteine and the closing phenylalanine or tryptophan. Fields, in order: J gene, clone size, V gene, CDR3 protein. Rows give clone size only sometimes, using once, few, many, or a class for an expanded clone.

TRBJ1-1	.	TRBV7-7	CASSPTGVNTEAFF
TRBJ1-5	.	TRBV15	CATNNRDTEHQPQHF
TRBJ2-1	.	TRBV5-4	CASSQPGSYNEQFF
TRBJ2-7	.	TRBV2	CASKQGPYEQYF
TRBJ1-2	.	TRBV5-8	CASSLSGYGYTF
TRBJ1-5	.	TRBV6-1	CASSEDFGRGNQPQHF
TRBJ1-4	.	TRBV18	CASSRFGAGGDEKLFF
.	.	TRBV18	CASSRSRGYMTGGPYEQYF
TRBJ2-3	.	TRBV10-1	CASSPGSPDTQYF
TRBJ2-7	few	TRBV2	CASSDRDSEQYF
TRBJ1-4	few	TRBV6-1	CASSERPDIEKLFF
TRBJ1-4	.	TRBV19	CASSITGTKLFF
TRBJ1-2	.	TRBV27	CASSLSIRGQPYGYTF
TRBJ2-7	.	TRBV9	CASSVGQGGSHYEQYF
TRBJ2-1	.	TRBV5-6	CASSLELLSSYNEQFF
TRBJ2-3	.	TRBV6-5	CASRTATDTQYF
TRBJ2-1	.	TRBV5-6	CASSLVAANEQFF
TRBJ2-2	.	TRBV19	CASSPGRSGRAGELFF
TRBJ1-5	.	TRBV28	CASSSGTGDRQPQHF
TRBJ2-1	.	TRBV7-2	CASSLYFDEQFF
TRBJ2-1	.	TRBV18	CASSPLAGGWNEQFF
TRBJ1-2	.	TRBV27	CASSRGGYGYTF
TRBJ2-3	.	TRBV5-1	CASSLALTSATDTQYF
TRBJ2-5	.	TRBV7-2	CASSFGGRAVETQYF
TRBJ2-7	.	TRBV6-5	CASSYGQSYEQYF
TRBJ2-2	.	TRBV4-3	CASSQRLDGAGELFF
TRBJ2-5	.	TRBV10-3	CAIGTDRGQETQYF
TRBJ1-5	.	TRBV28	CASSSGVTGIVKPQHF
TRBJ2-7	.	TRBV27	CASIGPGEWYEQYF
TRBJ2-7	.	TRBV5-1	CASSLVGQFLPYEQYF
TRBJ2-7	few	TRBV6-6	CASSPQPGFYEQYF
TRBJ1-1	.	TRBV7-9	CSSSLRLGGTTEAFF
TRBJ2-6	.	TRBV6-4	CASSDSTSGSGANVLTF
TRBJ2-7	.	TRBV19	CASSIVAGVSYEQYF
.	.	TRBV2	CASSSTGLGYEQYF
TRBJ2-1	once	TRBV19	CASSIGTFYNEQFF
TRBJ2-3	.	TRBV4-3	CASSQDGAGRDTQYF
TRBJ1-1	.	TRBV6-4	CASSDVKDRLNTEAFF
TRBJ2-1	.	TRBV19	CASQASGRLNEQFF
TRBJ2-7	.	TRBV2	CASSRGVNEGEQYF
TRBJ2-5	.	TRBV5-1	CASSLGTGDGETQYF